A single sample is the source of the 24 T cell receptor beta chains below, sequenced in a study of cytomegalovirus exposure and HLA in healthy donors. Generated by immunoSEQ multiplex PCR, the TCRdb table keeps only in-frame clones and is missing some. Of 150,000 to 200,000 clones in the sample, approximately 96% were seen once. The sequenced material came from PBMCs. These receptors all stem from a woman under 30 in good health and CMV-seronegative.

The chain recombines TRBV4-1 with TRBJ2-7, with TRBD2 matching 7 bases. CDR1 is MGHRA, CDR2 YSYEKL, per germline. The CDR3 runs to 13 residues. Trimming removed 4 bases from V and 3 bases from J; junction bases left unmatched: 3. CDR3 residues: CASSPRGGYEQYF. The CDR3 nucleotides read TGCGCCAGCAGCCCCCGCGGGGGCTACGAGCAGTACTTC.

With regard to this clone: This sample also contains other DNA sequences that code for the same CDR3. The chain is built from TRBV5-1 and TRBJ2-3; no firm D call. Trimming shortened V by 0 bases and J by 0 bases, and 5 bases separated the two germline ends. The CDR3 consists of 14 residues. From germline, CDR1 is SGHRS and CDR2 YFSETQ. CDR3 protein: CASSLGASTDTQYF. As DNA, the CDR3 is TGCGCCAGCAGCTTGGGGGCTAGCACAGATACGCAGTATTTT.

The chain is built from TRBV29-1 and TRBJ2-3, with TRBD2 matching over 7 bases. Trimming removed 1 base from V and 4 bases from J; junction bases left unmatched: 2. The CDR3 spans 13 residues. Germline CDR1 is SQVTM and CDR2 is ANQGSEA. In DNA form, the CDR3 reads TGCAGCGTTGAAGTGACTAGCTCAGATACGCAGTATTTT. Translated: CSVEVTSSDTQYF.

The chain links TRBV7-2 to TRBJ2-2; TRBD2 is a possible D gene (5 bases). This CDR3 is built from 13 residues. V lost 5 bases and J lost 5, with 9 bases in between. The germline V gene encodes CDR1 SGHTA and CDR2 FQGNSA. The CDR3 protein is CASSHRGTGELFF. For the CDR3, the DNA is TGTGCCAGCAGCCACAGAGGGACCGGGGAGCTGTTTTTT. Based on the CDR3 plus reference TRBV7-2 and TRBJ2-2, the full variable domain is GAGVSQSPSNKVTEKGKDVELRCDPISGHTALYWYRQSLGQGLEFLIYFQGNSAPDKSGLPSDRFSAERTGGSVSTLTIQRTQQEDSAVYLCASSHRGTGELFFGEGSRLTVL.

The CDR3 loop reads CASSQGQYEQFF. DNA of the CDR3: TGTGCCAGCAGCCAGGGACAGTATGAGCAGTTCTTC. This chain uses TRBV11-2 with TRBJ2-1, with 7 bases aligning to TRBD1. V lost 5 bases, J lost 8 bases, and 3 bases stayed unmatched. This CDR3 is built from 12 residues. Germline V gene lookup returns CDR1 SGHAT and CDR2 FQNNGV.

The rearrangement joins TRBV9 to TRBJ2-1, with 7 nucleotides matching TRBD2. V was clipped by 3 bases and J by 0 bases; unmatched bases: 9. The CDR3 contains 17 residues. Germline CDR1 SGDLS, CDR2 YYNGEE. The CDR3, as DNA: TGTGCCAGCAGCGCATTACCCGGGGGGAACTCCTACAATGAGCAGTTCTTC. It specifies CASSALPGGNSYNEQFF.

The chain links TRBV6-6 to TRBJ2-7; 8 bases map to TRBD2. This CDR3 comprises 15 residues. Germline CDR1 is MNHNY and CDR2 is SVGAGI (reference sequence). J lost 0 bases, V lost 4 bases, and 5 bases had no gene match. The CDR3 spells CASSLFAGGSYEQYF. DNA for the CDR3: TGTGCCAGCAGTTTATTCGCGGGGGGCTCCTACGAGCAGTACTTC.

The chain couples TRBV2 to TRBJ1-1; D is possibly TRBD1 (6 bases). The CDR3 runs to 15 residues. Looked up from germline, CDR1 is SNHLY and CDR2 is FYNNEI. V gave up 2 bases and J gave up 1 base, with 11 bases separating them. The CDR3 region has the DNA TGTGCCAGCAGTGAACGTACAGGGAAGAACACTGAAGCTTTCTTT. Its protein product is CASSERTGKNTEAFF. The full variable domain, completed using reference TRBV2 and TRBJ1-1, is EPEVTQTPSHQVTQMGQEVILRCVPISNHLYFYWYRQILGQKVEFLVSFYNNEISEKSEIFDDQFSVERPDGSNFTLKIRSTKLEDSAMYFCASSERTGKNTEAFFGQGTRLTVV.

The CDR3 sequence is CASSPLGQGSPLHF. In nucleotides, the CDR3 is TGTGCCAGCAGCCCCCTGGGACAGGGATCACCCCTCCACTTT. The J gene is TRBJ1-6, the V gene TRBV9; the match to TRBD1 covers 9 bases. V lost 4 bases and J lost 10; bases outside the gene matches: 6. CDR3 length: 14 residues. Germline V gene sequence: CDR1 SGDLS, CDR2 YYNGEE.

The chain recombines TRBV7-6 with TRBJ2-3; no clear D gene. From germline, CDR1 is SGHVS and CDR2 FNYEAQ. The CDR3 spans 13 residues. V gave up 3 bases and J gave up 1 base, with 5 bases separating them. The CDR3 nucleotides are TGTGCCAGCAGCTTGACTGGCACAGATACGCAGTATTTT. Its protein product is CASSLTGTDTQYF. Based on the CDR3 plus reference TRBV7-6 and TRBJ2-3, the full variable domain is GAGVSQSPRYKVTKRGQDVALRCDPISGHVSLYWYRQALGQGPEFLTYFNYEAQQDKSGLPNDRFSAERPEGSISTLTIQRTEQRDSAMYRCASSLTGTDTQYFGPGTRLTVL.

This rearrangement joins TRBV29-1 to TRBJ1-1; 9 nucleotides match TRBD1. The CDR3 totals 16 residues. Germline values: CDR1 SQVTM, CDR2 ANQGSEA. Trimming at V came to 7 bases and at J to 0 bases, leaving 12 bases not matched to a gene. In DNA form, the CDR3 reads TGCAGCGCCATAGGACAGGGGAGTGGCGTGAACACTGAAGCTTTCTTT. Its translation is CSAIGQGSGVNTEAFF.

The chain is built from TRBV5-6 and TRBJ2-7, with D perhaps matching TRBD2 (5 bases). Trimming stripped 4 bases from V and 0 bases from J, with 20 bases between. CDR3 length: 17 amino acids. CDR1 SGHDT and CDR2 YYEEEE come from the germline V gene. CDR3 sequence reads: CASSRRPSILNSYEQYF. CDR3 nucleotide sequence: TGTGCCAGCAGCCGGAGGCCAAGTATACTGAACTCCTACGAGCAGTACTTC. Full variable domain (rest looked up from reference TRBV5-6 and TRBJ2-7): DAGVTQSPTHLIKTRGQQVTLRCSPKSGHDTVSWYQQALGQGPQFIFQYYEEEERQRGNFPDRFSGHQFPNYSSELNVNALLLGDSALYLCASSRRPSILNSYEQYFGPGTRLTVT.

J is TRBJ2-7 and V is TRBV10-3; 8 positions match TRBD1. The V gene end was trimmed by 4 bases and the J gene end by 4 bases; junction bases not matched to a gene: 12. This CDR3 region has 16 residues. Per the germline V gene, CDR1 is ENHRY and CDR2 is SYGVKD. In DNA, the CDR3 is TGTGCCATCAGTGCCGGCGGGACAGGCCCAATTTACGAGCAGTACTTC. Its translation is CAISAGGTGPIYEQYF.

The chain uses TRBV11-3 and TRBJ2-2; possible D gene TRBD2, 5 bases. Germline V gives CDR1 SGHNT, CDR2 YENEEA. The CDR3 runs 16 residues. Trimming removed 5 bases from V and 6 bases from J, with 19 bases in between. CDR3 loop: CASSTLATVPPGELFF. The CDR3 DNA reads TGTGCCAGCAGCACCCTAGCAACTGTTCCCCCCGGGGAGCTGTTTTTT.

The rearrangement links TRBV5-4 to TRBJ2-1, with 8 bases matching TRBD2. Germline V gene data show CDR1 as SGHNT and CDR2 as YYREEE (reference sequence). With 1 base clipped from V and 15 bases from J, the junction kept 9 bases outside the gene matches. The CDR3 runs to 13 residues. The chain's CDR3 is CASSLSPLADLFF. CDR3 sequence (DNA): TGTGCCAGCAGCTTGTCGCCACTAGCGGATCTGTTCTTC.

V and J are TRBV6-5 and TRBJ2-1; tentative D call: TRBD2 (6 bases). The CDR3 is made up of 15 amino acids. V was clipped by 7 bases and J by 7 bases, with 20 bases between them. In germline, CDR1 is MNHEY, CDR2 SVGAGI. CDR3 in DNA: TGTGCCAGCATGAGGGCTCGGAGGGCGGGGAATGAGCAGTTCTTC. This encodes CASMRARRAGNEQFF.

The chain employs TRBV4-2 and TRBJ2-3, with a possible D match to TRBD1 (6 bases). The V and J ends lost 1 base and 9 bases respectively, with 8 bases between them. Germline lookup yields CDR1 LGHNA and CDR2 YNFKEQ. The CDR3 has 12 residues. The CDR3 region is CASSQGDTTQYF. The CDR3, as DNA: TGTGCCAGCAGCCAAGGGGACACAACGCAGTATTTT.

The CDR3 spells CASRFSGQTGNTIYF. The DNA of the CDR3 is TGTGCCAGCAGGTTCTCGGGACAGACTGGAAACACCATATATTTT. The chain combines TRBV2 with TRBJ1-3; the match to TRBD1 covers 7 bases. CDR1 and CDR2 (germline): SNHLY, FYNNEI. The junction had 7 bases not matched to a gene; V was cut back by 6 bases and J by 2 bases. There are 15 residues in the CDR3. Full variable domain (missing parts from reference TRBV2 and TRBJ1-3): EPEVTQTPSHQVTQMGQEVILRCVPISNHLYFYWYRQILGQKVEFLVSFYNNEISEKSEIFDDQFSVERPDGSNFTLKIRSTKLEDSAMYFCASRFSGQTGNTIYFGEGSWLTVV.

The chain is built from TRBV6-6 and TRBJ1-3, with D possibly TRBD1 on 5 matching bases. The germline gives CDR1 MNHNY, CDR2 SVGAGI (reference sequence). V lost 7 bases and J lost 2, with 15 bases in between. The CDR3 has 15 residues. CDR3 DNA sequence: TGTGCCAGCATTCGACAGTATGGAACTGGAAACACCATATATTTT. This gives the protein CASIRQYGTGNTIYF.

The chain links TRBV6-5 to TRBJ1-4; TRBD1 matches 10 bases. Trimming removed 4 bases from V and 14 bases from J; junction bases left unmatched: 7. CDR1 is MNHEY, CDR2 SVGAGI, per germline. This CDR3 is 13 amino acids long. The CDR3 reads CASSSGTGAGLFF. CDR3 DNA: TGTGCCAGCAGTTCAGGGACAGGGGCGGGTCTGTTTTTT.

V gene TRBV11-2 combines with J gene TRBJ2-2, with D unresolved. Trimming removed 4 bases from V and 6 bases from J, with 6 bases in between. Germline V gene sequence: CDR1 SGHAT, CDR2 FQNNGV. This CDR3 spans 12 amino acids. The CDR3 here is CASSYGPGELFF. In DNA form, the CDR3 reads TGTGCCAGCAGCTATGGGCCCGGGGAGCTGTTTTTT.

This clone was recorded once. V usage is TRBV10-2 and J usage is TRBJ2-1; the match to TRBD2 covers 8 bases. The CDR3 length is 14 residues. Per the germline V gene, CDR1 is WSHSY and CDR2 is SAAADI. The J segment lost 6 bases and the V segment lost 6 bases, leaving 7 bases of the junction unmatched. The CDR3 DNA follows: TGCGCCAGCAGGGAGCGGGGGACTTCCAATGAGCAGTTCTTC. As protein: CASRERGTSNEQFF.

DNA for the CDR3: TGTGCCAGCAACAGAGCGGGGGGCCTCTCCTACGAGCAGTACTTC. Translation gives CASNRAGGLSYEQYF. The genes are TRBV6-5 and TRBJ2-7, with TRBD2 identical over 9 bases. Trimming took 7 bases from V and 0 from J; bases not matched to a gene: 7. This CDR3 is 15 amino acids long. Germline CDR1 reads MNHEY; CDR2 reads SVGAGI.

The chain recombines TRBV30 with TRBJ2-3; 7 positions match TRBD1. CDR1 is GTSNPN and CDR2 is SVGIG in the germline V gene (reference sequence). CDR3 length: 14 amino acids. J lost 5 bases, V lost 2 bases, and 7 bases had no gene match. The CDR3 loop is CAWSPDRVLDTQYF. CDR3 DNA sequence: TGTGCCTGGAGTCCTGACAGGGTCCTAGATACGCAGTATTTT. The whole variable domain, filled in from reference TRBV30 and TRBJ2-3, reads SQTIHQWPATLVQPVGSPLSLECTVEGTSNPNLYWYRQAAGRGLQLLFYSVGIGQISSEVPQNLSASRPQDRQFILSSKKLLLSDSGFYLCAWSPDRVLDTQYFGPGTRLTVL.